The rows below give T cell receptor beta chains drawn from one sample of a study of shared clonotypes between healthy human individuals. Sequencing used immunoSEQ multiplex PCR; TCRdb keeps in-frame clones, though not all of them. The sample includes about 990,000 clones, around three quarters seen only once; the top ten take 0.5% to 0.65%. Sequenced sample: memory CD4+ T cells from PBMCs. These receptors came from a man in his late teens or twenties in good health. Some clones in this sample may be carry-over from other donors' samples. The CDR3 runs from the conserved cysteine through the conserved F or W. The D gene is left open where the match is weak. Clone size, where shown, is once, few, many, or a class for clones that have expanded.

TRBV6-1	.	.	TRBJ1-1	TGTGCCAGCAGTGAAGACCCGGGTGGCACTGAAGCTTTCTTT	CASSEDPGGTEAFF
TRBV30	.	TRBD2	TRBJ2-7	TGTGCCTGGAGTGTAACGGGGGGTTCGGGCCAGTACTTC	CAWSVTGGSGQYF
TRBV19	.	TRBD1	TRBJ1-2	TGTGCCAGTAGTAAGACAGGGTCCGGCTACACCTTC	CASSKTGSGYTF
TRBV27	few	.	TRBJ2-2	TGTGCCAGCAGCCCTTTAGCGCTAAACACCGGGGAGCTGTTTTTT	CASSPLALNTGELFF
TRBV15	.	TRBD2	TRBJ2-3	TGTGCCACCAGCAGAGATCTGAGCGGGACCAACACAGATACGCAGTATTTT	CATSRDLSGTNTDTQYF
TRBV19	few	.	TRBJ1-2	TGTGCCAGTAGCGATCAGGGTGGAGATAACTATGGCTACACCTTC	CASSDQGGDNYGYTF
TRBV9	.	.	TRBJ2-7	TGTGCCAGCAGCGTAAATAGCGGCCCCTTCGAGCAGTACTTC	CASSVNSGPFEQYF
TRBV20-1	.	.	TRBJ2-5	TGCAGTGCTTCAGTTGGTGAGACCCAGTACTTC	CSASVGETQYF
TRBV9	.	TRBD1	TRBJ2-2	TGTGCCAGCAACCCCCGGGACAGGGTTAACACCGGGGAGCTGTTTTTT	CASNPRDRVNTGELFF
TRBV7-9	.	.	TRBJ1-3	TGTGCCAGCAGCTCAACAGGTCCGGGCGGAAACACCATATATTTT	CASSSTGPGGNTIYF
TRBV6-6	.	TRBD2	TRBJ2-3	TGTGCCAGCAGTTCTAGACGGGAGGCGAGCACAGATACGCAGTATTTT	CASSSRREASTDTQYF
TRBV28	.	.	TRBJ2-5	TGTGCCAGCAGACGCACCCAGGGGCCATGGGAGACCCAGTACTTC	CASRRTQGPWETQYF
TRBV5-1	.	.	TRBJ1-2	TGCGCCAGCAGCTCCCCGGTGAACCCCTGGCGCTACACCTTC	CASSSPVNPWRYTF